Shown below are 17 T cell receptor beta chains from a single sample sequenced in a study of technical replicates of blood from several donors. Libraries were prepared by immunoSEQ multiplex PCR; TCRdb keeps only in-frame clonotypes and omits some of them. The sample holds 80,000 to 95,000 clones; 96% are singletons and the top ten take 0.36%. Sequencing was done on a sample of T cells isolated from PBMCs. The receptor source for this set is a human donor in good health.

This chain connects TRBV7-9 to TRBJ2-3; tentative D call: TRBD2 (5 bases). The CDR3 is made up of 17 amino acids. Trimming cost V 6 bases and J 1 base, with 20 bases left between them. Germline CDR1 and CDR2: SEHNR and FQNEAQ (reference sequence). The CDR3 region is CASRGLGWEHGTDTQYF. As DNA, the CDR3 is TGTGCCAGCAGGGGCCTAGGTTGGGAGCATGGCACAGATACGCAGTATTTT.

The chain uses TRBV6-1 and TRBJ1-1; tentatively, D is TRBD1 (5 bases). The CDR3 spans 15 residues. In germline, CDR1 is MNHNS, CDR2 SASEGT. V lost 5 bases to trimming and J lost 1 base, with 14 bases between them. Here the CDR3 reads CASSSRGRRNTEAFF. The CDR3 DNA reads TGTGCCAGCAGTTCAAGGGGCAGGAGGAACACTGAAGCTTTCTTT.

The chain has TRBV25-1 and TRBJ1-2, with 7 bases aligning to TRBD1. The CDR3 has 14 amino acids. Germline V gives CDR1 MGHDK, CDR2 SYGVNS. The junction had 5 bases not matched to a gene; V was cut back by 1 base and J by 6 bases. The CDR3 reads CASSEFYRGDGYTF. In DNA form, the CDR3 reads TGTGCCAGCAGTGAATTCTACAGGGGCGATGGCTACACCTTC.

This chain connects TRBV19 to TRBJ2-1, with D possibly matching TRBD1 (5 bases). The CDR3 runs 14 residues. Germline values: CDR1 LNHDA, CDR2 SQIVND (reference sequence). V gave up 3 bases and J gave up 6 bases, with 12 bases separating them. The chain's CDR3 is CASSISGRGNEQFF. The CDR3 coding sequence is TGTGCCAGTAGTATTTCAGGTAGGGGCAATGAGCAGTTCTTC.

The chain links TRBV7-9 to TRBJ1-2, with a weak D call TRBD1 (5 bases). CDR1 and CDR2 (germline): SEHNR, FQNEAQ (reference sequence). The ends were cut back, 5 bases at V and 2 bases at J, with 6 bases in the middle. The CDR3 covers 12 residues. The CDR3 protein is CASSGGNYGYTF. The DNA for the CDR3 is TGTGCCAGCAGCGGGGGGAACTATGGCTACACCTTC.

The chain combines TRBV30 with TRBJ1-4; 10 nucleotides match TRBD1. After removal of 4 bases from V and 5 bases from J, the junction contained 10 bases not matched to a gene. Germline V CDR1 and CDR2: GTSNPN, SVGIG (reference sequence). The CDR3 covers 16 residues. CDR3 nucleotide sequence: TGTGCCTGGACCACCGGGACAGGGGCCTTAAATGAAAAACTGTTTTTT. Translation gives CAWTTGTGALNEKLFF.

The V and J genes are TRBV4-1 and TRBJ2-2; tentative D call: TRBD2 (5 bases). V lost 1 base and J 0 bases, leaving 12 bases between the germline ends. Germline lookup yields CDR1 MGHRA and CDR2 YSYEKL. This CDR3 spans 17 amino acids. CDR3 region: CASSQGLTHSNTGELFF. In DNA form, the CDR3 reads TGCGCCAGCAGCCAAGGACTAACGCACTCGAACACCGGGGAGCTGTTTTTT.

The J gene is TRBJ2-5, the V gene TRBV9; TRBD2 agrees at 14 bases. The CDR3 contains 17 residues. Trimming removed 3 bases from V and 5 bases from J; junction bases left unmatched: 9. CDR1 is SGDLS, CDR2 YYNGEE, per germline. The CDR3 nucleotides read TGTGCCAGCAGCGATCGACTAGCGGGAGGGCCTGGTGAGACCCAGTACTTC. Protein: CASSDRLAGGPGETQYF.

This clone was seen once. The V gene is TRBV19, the J gene TRBJ2-1, with 13 bases aligning to TRBD2. Germline V gives CDR1 LNHDA, CDR2 SQIVND (reference sequence). There are 15 residues in the CDR3. V dropped 10 bases and J dropped 6; count of bases not matched to a gene: 9. The CDR3: CATRPGLAGLNEQFF. CDR3 DNA sequence: TGTGCCACCCGGCCGGGACTAGCGGGACTCAATGAGCAGTTCTTC.

This chain links TRBV7-9 with TRBJ1-2, with TRBD1 as a possible D gene (6 bases). The length of the CDR3 is 14 residues. The germline gives CDR1 SEHNR, CDR2 FQNEAQ (reference sequence). Trimming removed 4 bases from V and 7 bases from J, with 16 bases in between. The DNA for the CDR3 is TGTGCCAGCAGCTCTAATCCAGGGGTTTTTGGCTACACCTTC. This gives the protein CASSSNPGVFGYTF.

The chain has TRBV9 and TRBJ2-2, with 8 bases identical to TRBD1. This CDR3 comprises 15 residues. The trim removed 3 bases at V and 3 bases at J, leaving 4 bases unmatched. In germline, CDR1 is SGDLS, CDR2 YYNGEE. CDR3 sequence: CASSGQGAYTGELFF. CDR3 in DNA: TGTGCCAGCAGCGGGCAGGGGGCTTACACCGGGGAGCTGTTTTTT.

The chain recombines TRBV5-1 with TRBJ2-6; the D gene is possibly TRBD2 (6 bases). Per germline, CDR1 SGHRS and CDR2 YFSETQ. Trimming cost V 4 bases and J 1 base, with 12 bases left between them. The CDR3 covers 16 residues. The CDR3 DNA reads as TGCGCCAGCAGCCACGCCAGCGGGTCTGGGGCCAACGTCCTGACTTTC. It codes for CASSHASGSGANVLTF.

This sequence joins TRBV5-1 and TRBJ2-1; TRBD1 matches at 7 bases. The CDR3 has 14 residues. Germline CDR1 SGHRS, CDR2 YFSETQ. V dropped 1 base and J dropped 3; count of bases not matched to a gene: 1. CDR3 sequence: CASSLRQGYNEQFF. CDR3 nucleotides: TGCGCCAGCAGCTTGCGACAGGGCTACAATGAGCAGTTCTTC.

The chain combines TRBV7-9 with TRBJ2-7; D uncertain. There are 12 residues in the CDR3. Germline V gives CDR1 SEHNR, CDR2 FQNEAQ (reference sequence). V was clipped by 5 bases and J by 3 bases, with 8 bases between them. The CDR3 bases are TGTGCCAGCAGCAACGAGCACTACGAGCAGTACTTC. Encoded protein: CASSNEHYEQYF.

The chain employs TRBV5-5 and TRBJ2-3, with D tentatively TRBD2 (6 bases). Trimming took off 1 base at V and 0 bases at J, with 18 bases between the two ends. This CDR3 contains 18 residues. Germline CDR1 is SGHKS and CDR2 is YYEKEE (reference sequence). The CDR3 region is CASSLNPAGGPSTDTQYF. In nucleotides, the CDR3 is TGTGCCAGCAGCTTGAATCCTGCTGGAGGGCCTAGCACAGATACGCAGTATTTT. Full variable domain (rest looked up from reference TRBV5-5 and TRBJ2-3): DAGVTQSPTHLIKTRGQQVTLRCSPISGHKSVSWYQQVLGQGPQFIFQYYEKEERGRGNFPDRFSARQFPNYSSELNVNALLLGDSALYLCASSLNPAGGPSTDTQYFGPGTRLTVL.

This chain uses TRBV27 with TRBJ2-5; the D gene is possibly TRBD1 (6 bases). The DNA end favors TRBJ2-7, so the J call may be wrong. This CDR3 region has 13 residues. Germline V gene sequence: CDR1 MNHEY, CDR2 SMNVEV (reference sequence). CDR3 coding DNA: TGTGCCAGCAGTTTGCGGACAGACTACGAGCAGTACTTC. This sequence encodes CASSLRTDYEQYF.

The J gene is TRBJ2-6, the V gene TRBV28; maybe TRBD1 (6 bases). Trimming stripped 5 bases from V and 1 base from J, with 12 bases between. Germline assignment: CDR1 MDHEN and CDR2 SYDVKM. The CDR3 length is 16 residues. Here the CDR3 reads CASSPHTGSGANVLTF. CDR3 DNA sequence: TGTGCCAGCAGTCCACATACAGGGTCTGGGGCCAACGTCCTGACTTTC.